Listed below are T cell receptor beta chains from one sample, sequenced in a study of T cell responses to AZD1222 COVID-19 vaccine. The repertoire was sequenced with immunoSEQ multiplex PCR; TCRdb's copy has only in-frame clones and lacks some. This table has 140,000 to 150,000 clones, 75% to 95% appearing once. The sample here was peripheral blood, taken on day 0 of MenACWY control vaccination. The receptors derive from an adult in good health. Each CDR3 is given with its conserved first and last residue. Each record gives: J gene, V gene, clone size, D gene, CDR3 protein, CDR3 DNA. D genes are given only for firm matches. The listing skips clone size in some rows; elsewhere it reads once, few, many or a size class.

j_gene: TRBJ2-5
v_gene: TRBV19
abundance: -
d_gene: -
CDR3aa: CASSPRGGSQETQYF
CDR3nt: TGTGCCAGTAGTCCCCGAGGGGGGAGTCAAGAGACCCAGTACTTC

j_gene: TRBJ1-6
v_gene: TRBV11-3
abundance: -
d_gene: -
CDR3aa: CASSLQVNSPLHF
CDR3nt: TGTGCCAGCAGCTTACAGGTTAATTCACCCCTCCACTTT

j_gene: TRBJ1-2
v_gene: TRBV30
abundance: -
d_gene: -
CDR3aa: CAWSVRWGDGYTF
CDR3nt: TGTGCCTGGAGTGTACGTTGGGGCGACGGCTACACCTTC

j_gene: TRBJ1-1
v_gene: TRBV6-4
abundance: -
d_gene: -
CDR3aa: CASSDSKVMVAEAFF
CDR3nt: TGTGCCAGCAGTGACTCAAAGGTGATGGTGGCTGAAGCTTTCTTT

j_gene: TRBJ2-7
v_gene: TRBV4-2
abundance: -
d_gene: TRBD2
CDR3aa: CASSKGDAGGREQYF
CDR3nt: TGTGCCAGCAGTAAGGGGGACGCGGGAGGTCGCGAGCAGTACTTC

j_gene: TRBJ2-5
v_gene: TRBV21-1
abundance: -
d_gene: -
CDR3aa: CASSKCGQETQYF
CDR3nt: TGTGCCAGCAGCAAGTGCGGCCAAGAGACCCAGTACTTC

j_gene: TRBJ2-1
v_gene: TRBV27
abundance: -
d_gene: -
CDR3aa: CASSLAGIHFYNEQFF
CDR3nt: TGTGCCAGCAGTTTGGCCGGGATCCACTTCTACAATGAGCAGTTCTTC

j_gene: TRBJ1-6
v_gene: TRBV5-5
abundance: -
d_gene: -
CDR3aa: CASSLERPYNSPLHF
CDR3nt: TGTGCCAGCAGCTTGGAACGGCCCTATAATTCACCCCTCCACTTT

j_gene: TRBJ1-2
v_gene: TRBV27
abundance: -
d_gene: TRBD1
CDR3aa: CASSKADRANYGYTF
CDR3nt: TGTGCCAGCAGTAAAGCGGACAGGGCCAACTATGGCTACACCTTC

j_gene: TRBJ1-2
v_gene: TRBV27
abundance: few
d_gene: -
CDR3aa: CASSLEGRMSYTF
CDR3nt: TGTGCCAGCAGTTTAGAGGGGCGGATGAGCTACACCTTC

j_gene: TRBJ1-1
v_gene: TRBV29-1
abundance: -
d_gene: -
CDR3aa: CSVIPLDRFPEAFF
CDR3nt: TGCAGCGTTATCCCACTGGACAGATTTCCTGAAGCTTTCTTT

j_gene: TRBJ1-1
v_gene: TRBV18
abundance: -
d_gene: -
CDR3aa: CASSPPMRNIEAFF
CDR3nt: TGTGCCAGCTCACCACCGATGCGGAACATAGAAGCTTTCTTT

j_gene: TRBJ1-6
v_gene: TRBV2
abundance: -
d_gene: TRBD1
CDR3aa: CASIRGRGSPLHF
CDR3nt: TGTGCCAGCATCAGGGGGCGCGGTTCACCCCTCCACTTT

j_gene: TRBJ1-2
v_gene: TRBV3-1/TRBV3-2
abundance: -
d_gene: TRBD1
CDR3aa: CASSPGTGANYGYTF
CDR3nt: TGTGCCAGCAGCCCCGGGACAGGAGCTAACTATGGCTACACCTTC

j_gene: TRBJ2-7
v_gene: TRBV6-1
abundance: -
d_gene: -
CDR3aa: CASSEAFPQYEQYF
CDR3nt: TGTGCCAGCAGTGAAGCCTTCCCTCAGTACGAGCAGTACTTC

j_gene: TRBJ2-1
v_gene: TRBV19
abundance: -
d_gene: TRBD1
CDR3aa: CASSAGTGPYNEQFF
CDR3nt: TGTGCCAGTAGTGCAGGGACAGGGCCATACAATGAGCAGTTCTTC

j_gene: TRBJ2-3
v_gene: TRBV7-8
abundance: -
d_gene: -
CDR3aa: CASSLDRLATNTDTQYF
CDR3nt: TGTGCCAGCAGCTTAGATCGTCTAGCGACCAACACAGATACGCAGTATTTT

j_gene: TRBJ2-5
v_gene: TRBV10-1
abundance: -
d_gene: TRBD2
CDR3aa: CASSKREGTQETQYF
CDR3nt: TGCGCCAGCTCAAAGCGGGAGGGGACACAAGAGACCCAGTACTTC

j_gene: TRBJ2-7
v_gene: TRBV10-1
abundance: -
d_gene: TRBD2
CDR3aa: CASSETSGNYEQYF
CDR3nt: TGCGCCAGCAGTGAGACTAGCGGGAACTACGAGCAGTACTTC

j_gene: TRBJ1-1
v_gene: TRBV19
abundance: -
d_gene: TRBD1
CDR3aa: CASSQTGGSEAFF
CDR3nt: TGTGCCAGTAGTCAGACAGGGGGCTCTGAAGCTTTCTTT

j_gene: TRBJ1-1
v_gene: TRBV19
abundance: -
d_gene: -
CDR3aa: CATTGTANTEAFF
CDR3nt: TGTGCCACCACCGGGACGGCGAACACTGAAGCTTTCTTT

j_gene: TRBJ1-5
v_gene: TRBV19
abundance: -
d_gene: -
CDR3aa: CASALDSNQPQHF
CDR3nt: TGTGCCAGCGCACTTGATAGCAATCAGCCCCAGCATTTT

j_gene: TRBJ1-1
v_gene: TRBV12-5
abundance: -
d_gene: -
CDR3aa: CASGLVAGTEAFF
CDR3nt: TGTGCTAGTGGTTTGGTAGCGGGCACTGAAGCTTTCTTT

j_gene: TRBJ1-5
v_gene: TRBV6-7
abundance: -
d_gene: -
CDR3aa: CASSFLTSNQPQHF
CDR3nt: TGTGCCAGCAGTTTCCTAACCAGCAATCAGCCCCAGCATTTT

j_gene: TRBJ2-7
v_gene: TRBV7-2
abundance: -
d_gene: -
CDR3aa: CASSLEAGRSYEQYF
CDR3nt: TGTGCCAGCAGCTTAGAGGCCGGGAGATCCTACGAGCAGTACTTC

j_gene: TRBJ1-3
v_gene: TRBV27
abundance: -
d_gene: TRBD1
CDR3aa: CASSRHRGSSGNTIYF
CDR3nt: TGTGCCAGCAGTCGTCACAGGGGGAGCTCTGGAAACACCATATATTTT

j_gene: TRBJ1-2
v_gene: TRBV5-1
abundance: -
d_gene: -
CDR3aa: CASSLLQTYGYTF
CDR3nt: TGCGCCAGCAGCTTGTTACAAACCTATGGCTACACCTTC

j_gene: TRBJ1-4
v_gene: TRBV2
abundance: -
d_gene: -
CDR3aa: CASSLVGLFF
CDR3nt: TGTGCCAGCAGTCTGGTTGGGTTGTTTTTT

j_gene: TRBJ1-2
v_gene: TRBV12-3/TRBV12-4
abundance: -
d_gene: -
CDR3aa: CASSFGQFYGYTF
CDR3nt: TGTGCCAGCAGTTTCGGTCAGTTCTATGGCTACACCTTC

j_gene: TRBJ2-1
v_gene: TRBV7-9
abundance: -
d_gene: TRBD2
CDR3aa: CASIRSGRGYNEQFF
CDR3nt: TGTGCCAGCATCAGGAGCGGGAGGGGGTACAATGAGCAGTTCTTC

j_gene: TRBJ2-5
v_gene: TRBV24-1
abundance: -
d_gene: -
CDR3aa: CATSDGQETQYF
CDR3nt: TGTGCCACCAGTGATGGCCAAGAGACCCAGTACTTC

j_gene: TRBJ1-6
v_gene: TRBV4-2
abundance: -
d_gene: -
CDR3aa: CASSQDVDSPLHF
CDR3nt: TGTGCCAGCAGCCAAGATGTTGATTCACCCCTCCACTTT

j_gene: TRBJ2-1
v_gene: TRBV20-1
abundance: -
d_gene: -
CDR3aa: CSASGGYNEQFF
CDR3nt: TGCAGTGCTAGTGGTGGGTACAATGAGCAGTTCTTC

j_gene: TRBJ2-3
v_gene: TRBV9
abundance: -
d_gene: TRBD2
CDR3aa: CASSVVPTSGRGDTQYF
CDR3nt: TGTGCCAGCAGCGTAGTACCGACTAGCGGGAGGGGAGATACGCAGTATTTT

j_gene: TRBJ1-6
v_gene: TRBV2
abundance: -
d_gene: -
CDR3aa: CASSDNGVPGSPLHF
CDR3nt: TGTGCCAGCAGTGACAATGGGGTTCCGGGTTCACCCCTCCACTTT

j_gene: TRBJ1-5
v_gene: TRBV6-1
abundance: -
d_gene: -
CDR3aa: CASSGSDSRSNQPQHF
CDR3nt: TGTGCCAGCAGTGGGTCGGACAGTCGTAGCAATCAGCCCCAGCATTTT

j_gene: TRBJ1-1
v_gene: TRBV19
abundance: -
d_gene: -
CDR3aa: CASRRSEGGAEAFF
CDR3nt: TGTGCCAGTAGGAGATCGGAGGGCGGCGCTGAAGCTTTCTTT

j_gene: TRBJ2-7
v_gene: TRBV18
abundance: -
d_gene: -
CDR3aa: CASSYADEQYF
CDR3nt: TGTGCCAGCTCATACGCGGACGAGCAGTACTTC

j_gene: TRBJ2-7
v_gene: TRBV5-1
abundance: -
d_gene: -
CDR3aa: CASSPGDGYYEQYF
CDR3nt: TGCGCCAGCAGCCCTGGGGACGGGTACTACGAGCAGTACTTC

j_gene: TRBJ1-4
v_gene: TRBV25-1
abundance: -
d_gene: TRBD1
CDR3aa: CASLRGGEEKLFF
CDR3nt: TGTGCCAGCCTCAGGGGGGGGGAGGAAAAACTGTTTTTT

j_gene: TRBJ1-1
v_gene: TRBV19
abundance: -
d_gene: -
CDR3aa: CASYRGGSSGNTEAFF
CDR3nt: TGTGCCAGTTACCGGGGAGGAAGCTCAGGTAACACTGAAGCTTTCTTT

j_gene: TRBJ2-7
v_gene: TRBV5-8
abundance: -
d_gene: -
CDR3aa: CASRAYEQYF
CDR3nt: TGTGCCAGCAGGGCCTACGAGCAGTACTTC

j_gene: TRBJ2-1
v_gene: TRBV20-1
abundance: medium-sized
d_gene: TRBD2
CDR3aa: CSASPSGRERNEQFF
CDR3nt: TGCAGTGCTAGTCCTAGCGGGAGAGAGAGGAATGAGCAGTTCTTC

j_gene: TRBJ1-5
v_gene: TRBV5-5
abundance: -
d_gene: -
CDR3aa: CASSPGSGGNQPQHF
CDR3nt: TGTGCCAGCAGCCCGGGCTCGGGAGGAAATCAGCCCCAGCATTTT

j_gene: TRBJ1-1
v_gene: TRBV2
abundance: -
d_gene: TRBD1
CDR3aa: CASIRGQGGTEAFF
CDR3nt: TGTGCCAGCATTAGGGGACAGGGGGGAACTGAAGCTTTCTTT

j_gene: TRBJ2-2
v_gene: TRBV9
abundance: once
d_gene: -
CDR3aa: CASSVFQGLNTGELFF
CDR3nt: TGTGCCAGCAGCGTATTTCAGGGCCTGAACACCGGGGAGCTGTTTTTT

j_gene: TRBJ2-1
v_gene: TRBV2
abundance: -
d_gene: -
CDR3aa: CASRPSATYNEQFF
CDR3nt: TGTGCCAGCAGACCATCAGCCACCTACAATGAGCAGTTCTTC

j_gene: TRBJ2-6
v_gene: TRBV5-1
abundance: -
d_gene: -
CDR3aa: CASSLGGRVRSGANVLTF
CDR3nt: TGCGCCAGCAGCTTGGGCGGCAGGGTTCGCTCTGGGGCCAACGTCCTGACTTTC